This T cell receptor (beta chain) originates from a study of blood T cell repertoires in COVID-19. Profiling relied on immunoSEQ multiplex PCR, and the TCRdb table lists in-frame clones only, not all of them. The sample shows some 490,000 clones, 80% to 90% of them seen only once. Germline V gives CDR1 SGDLS, CDR2 YYNGEE. The CDR3 has 15 amino acids. Deletions cut 0 bases from V and 0 bases from J, with 9 bases between. V is TRBV9 and J is TRBJ1-1; D perhaps matches TRBD1 (6 bases). This TCR derives from a human donor in a cohort sampled during active COVID-19. The sample taken for sequencing was peripheral blood. The CDR3 DNA reads TGTGCCAGCAGCGTAGGGGGGCGGGTGAACACTGAAGCTTTCTTT. Amino acid sequence: CASSVGGRVNTEAFF. The whole variable domain, remainder taken from reference TRBV9 and TRBJ1-1, is DSGVTQTPKHLITATGQRVTLRCSPRSGDLSVYWYQQSLDQGLQFLIQYYNGEERAKGNILERFSAQQFPDLHSELNLSSLELGDSALYFCASSVGGRVNTEAFFGQGTRLTVV.